This T cell receptor (beta chain) stems from a study of blood T cell repertoires in COVID-19. The table came from immunoSEQ multiplex PCR; TCRdb's copy has only in-frame clones and leaves some out. In the table there are 120,000 or so clones, 65% to 85% of which are singletons. The CDR3 length is 15 residues. Trimming took 10 bases from V and 0 from J, leaving 18 bases between them. In germline, CDR1 is LNHDA, CDR2 SQIVND (reference sequence). This sequence was found in a man older than 75 with active or convalescent COVID-19. V is TRBV19 and J is TRBJ1-2; no clear D. The sequenced sample was peripheral blood. CDR3 DNA sequence: TGTGCCACCACCGCCCCCGGAGTTACTAACTATGGCTACACCTTC. Encoded protein: CATTAPGVTNYGYTF.